These 10 T cell receptor beta chains came from one sample sequenced in a study of PD-L1 blockade in urothelial cancer. Libraries were prepared by immunoSEQ multiplex PCR; TCRdb keeps only in-frame clonotypes and omits some of them. The repertoire has around 79,000 clones, 70% to 90% of them found once; the top ten carry approximately 6.7%. Stated time point: pretreatment peripheral blood. The sample was PBMCs, taken around atezolizumab (anti-PD-L1) treatment. The receptors originated from a man aged 35-49 years with urothelial cancer.

The rearrangement joins TRBV6-5 to TRBJ1-2; TRBD1 matches at 7 bases. In germline, CDR1 is MNHEY, CDR2 SVGAGI. J was trimmed by 0 bases and V by 5 bases; bases with no gene match: 6. The CDR3 consists of 15 residues. The CDR3 coding sequence is TGTGCCAGCAGTCGAACAGGGGCCTCTAACTATGGCTACACCTTC. Amino acid sequence: CASSRTGASNYGYTF.

This clone has just one count. The J gene is TRBJ2-1, the V gene TRBV6-1; maybe TRBD1 (5 bases). The V end was cut by 7 bases, the J end by 9 bases, with 13 bases between. The CDR3 has 12 amino acids. Germline CDR1 MNHNS, CDR2 SASEGT. In DNA form, the CDR3 reads TGTGCCAGCAAAAGGGGCTCGGGTGAGCAGTTCTTC. Protein product: CASKRGSGEQFF.

V usage is TRBV6-6 and J usage is TRBJ2-4; 7 bases are a match to TRBD1. There are 16 residues in the CDR3. Germline V CDR1 and CDR2: MNHNY, SVGAGI (reference sequence). The junction had 10 bases not matched to a gene; V was cut back by 5 bases and J by 3 bases. The CDR3 region has the DNA TGTGCCAGCAGTCCGACAGGGAGTGAGGGCAAAAACATTCAGTACTTC. This encodes CASSPTGSEGKNIQYF.

This clone appeared a single time. CDR3 protein: CATRIRDSYEQYF. The DNA of the CDR3 is TGTGCCACCAGAATCCGGGACAGCTACGAGCAGTACTTC. This chain uses TRBV6-6 with TRBJ2-7; TRBD1 matches at 7 bases. The ends lost 10 bases at V and 3 bases at J; junction bases unmatched: 9. Germline CDR1 is MNHNY and CDR2 is SVGAGI (reference sequence). There are 13 residues in the CDR3.

This clone turned up a few times. This rearrangement joins TRBV10-1 to TRBJ1-5; D unresolved. This CDR3 spans 13 amino acids. V was clipped by 4 bases and J by 0 bases, with 4 bases between them. The germline V gene encodes CDR1 WNHNN and CDR2 SYGVQD (reference sequence). In DNA form, the CDR3 reads TGCGCCAGCAGTGTCAATAGCAATCAGCCCCAGCATTTT. It is translated as CASSVNSNQPQHF.

The rearrangement links TRBV10-3 to TRBJ1-2; D possibly corresponds to TRBD1 (5 bases). This CDR3 spans 13 amino acids. V lost 0 bases and J 7 bases, leaving 9 bases between the germline ends. CDR1 is ENHRY and CDR2 is SYGVKD in the germline V gene. The CDR3 DNA reads TGTGCCATCAGTGAGTCGGGGGGAGTTGGCTACACCTTC. Protein product: CAISESGGVGYTF.

This chain joins TRBV5-1 and TRBJ2-1; 7 bases line up with TRBD1. CDR1 is SGHRS and CDR2 is YFSETQ in the germline V gene. CDR3 length equals 11 residues. After removal of 6 bases from V and 12 bases from J, the junction contained 6 bases not matched to a gene. The CDR3 loop is CASNPTGWQFF. Written as DNA, the CDR3 is TGCGCCAGCAATCCGACAGGGTGGCAGTTCTTC. The whole variable domain, remainder taken from reference TRBV5-1 and TRBJ2-1, is KAGVTQTPRYLIKTRGQQVTLSCSPISGHRSVSWYQQTPGQGLQFLFEYFSETQRNKGNFPGRFSGRQFSNSRSEMNVSTLELGDSALYLCASNPTGWQFFGPGTRLTVL.

The chain recombines TRBV4-2 with TRBJ2-3, with 8 bases identical to TRBD2. The junction had 12 bases not matched to a gene; V was cut back by 4 bases and J by 3 bases. There are 17 residues in the CDR3. Germline CDR1 reads LGHNA; CDR2 reads YNFKEQ. Written as DNA, the CDR3 is TGTGCCAGCAGCCTTATGTCGGGAGGGCTGGAGACAGATACGCAGTATTTT. It specifies CASSLMSGGLETDTQYF.

This sequence joins TRBV29-1 and TRBJ2-5; 8 nucleotides agree with TRBD2. The CDR3 sequence is 13 residues long. Germline loops: CDR1 SQVTM, CDR2 ANQGSEA. The V gene end was trimmed by 6 bases and the J gene end by 4 bases; junction bases not matched to a gene: 7. This CDR3 is CSVRGSGGETQYF. The CDR3 region has the DNA TGCAGCGTAAGGGGCAGCGGGGGAGAGACCCAGTACTTC.

This chain joins TRBV19 and TRBJ1-3; 7 nucleotides agree with TRBD1. This CDR3 spans 14 amino acids. Unmatched junction bases numbered 2, after V lost 4 bases and J lost 2 bases. Germline CDR1 is LNHDA and CDR2 is SQIVND (reference sequence). The CDR3 loop is CASSTRGTGNTIYF. CDR3 coding DNA: TGTGCCAGTAGTACCAGGGGGACTGGAAACACCATATATTTT.